This entry lists 29 T cell receptor beta chains sequenced from one sample in a study of early T cells in non-severe SARS-CoV-2 infection. One entry per CDR3 protein results from TCRdb running MiXCR on the 5' RACE reads. The table includes fewer than 110,000 distinct CDR3 sequences, 8.5% to 14% detected once. Material for sequencing was whole blood. Receptors were obtained from an adult who was a healthcare worker with PCR-confirmed SARS-CoV-2 infection or an uninfected control (not recorded which).

This clonotype was counted a few times. The chain carries TRBV11-3 and TRBJ2-1, with 7 nucleotides matching TRBD1. This CDR3 contains 15 residues. Germline V gene data show CDR1 as SGHNT and CDR2 as YENEEA. J lost 1 base, V lost 4 bases, and 4 bases had no gene match. CDR3 nucleotides: TGTGCCAGCAGCTCGAACAGGGGTTCCTACAATGAGCAGTTCTTC. Its protein product is CASSSNRGSYNEQFF.

This clonotype was counted a few times. The chain carries TRBV5-1 and TRBJ1-3; D might be TRBD1 (6 bases). The germline gives CDR1 SGHRS, CDR2 YFSETQ. CDR3 size: 15 residues. Trimming cost V 4 bases and J 1 base, with 12 bases left between them. The CDR3 DNA sequence: TGCGCCAGCAGCCTAACAGGGAAGTCTGGAAACACCATATATTTT. Encoded protein: CASSLTGKSGNTIYF.

This clonotype was counted ten times or more. This chain connects TRBV4-1 to TRBJ2-1, with D hard to call. The ends were cut back, 3 bases at V and 7 bases at J, with 4 bases in the middle. There are 11 residues in the CDR3. The germline V gene has CDR1 MGHRA and CDR2 YSYEKL. CDR3 nucleotide sequence: TGCGCCAGCAGCCAGAATAATGAGCAGTTCTTC. It is translated as CASSQNNEQFF.

The rearrangement uses TRBV28 and TRBJ2-5; 7 bases are shared with TRBD1. The CDR3 length is 13 residues. V was clipped by 5 bases and J by 4 bases; unmatched bases: 4. CDR1 and CDR2 from the germline V gene are MDHEN and SYDVKM. DNA of the CDR3: TGTGCCAGCAGTCAGGGGGATAGAGAGACCCAGTACTTC. Protein: CASSQGDRETQYF.

As concerns this clonotype: A much larger clone sits a single nucleotide away, making a read error possible. In this CDR3 the conserved last residue, phenylalanine or tryptophan, is missing, so a read error is likely. V is TRBV2 and J is TRBJ2-7; D not certain. This CDR3 region has 11 residues. The germline V and J ends were trimmed by 4 bases and 6 bases, with 7 bases remaining between them. Looked up from germline, CDR1 is SNHLY and CDR2 is FYNNEI. The CDR3 nucleotides are TGTGCCAGCAGTGTCGCCAGCGAGCAGTACTAC. It yields the protein CASSVASEQYY.

The chain carries TRBV4-1 and TRBJ1-3, with no clear D. Trimming pared 1 base from V and 9 bases from J, leaving 7 bases between. This CDR3 is built from 12 residues. Germline V gives CDR1 MGHRA, CDR2 YSYEKL. CDR3 coding DNA: TGCGCCAGCAGCCAAGGGCCGGGCACCATATATTTT. Translated, it gives CASSQGPGTIYF.

The rearrangement joins TRBV12-3 or TRBV12-4 to TRBJ2-1, with D possibly being TRBD1 (6 bases). The CDR3 contains 12 residues. The V and J ends lost 6 bases and 7 bases respectively, with 10 bases between them. The CDR3 region has the DNA TGTGCCAGCAGATCTAGGGGGAATGAGCAGTTCTTC. Translated, it gives CASRSRGNEQFF.

This clonotype appeared a few times. The rearrangement links TRBV19 to TRBJ2-5; a weak D match, TRBD1 (6 bases). The V end was cut by 6 bases, the J end by 2 bases, with 16 bases between. The length of the CDR3 is 15 residues. CDR1 is LNHDA and CDR2 is SQIVND in the germline V gene (reference sequence). CDR3 sequence: CASRPRDKPQETQYF. CDR3 nucleotide sequence: TGTGCCAGTAGGCCACGGGACAAGCCTCAAGAGACCCAGTACTTC.

Regarding this clonotype: A read error is likely, as this CDR3 ends without the conserved phenylalanine or tryptophan. The DNA is left out, because the CDR3 cannot be placed on it with certainty; the CDR3 is given as TCRdb lists it. The CDR3 reads CASSRDGETNL. The gene calls are TRBV7-9 and TRBJ1-2. The CDR3 region is 11 residues in length, termini included. Germline CDR1 is SEHNR and CDR2 is FQNEAQ (reference sequence).

This clonotype was observed a few times. V gene TRBV28 combines with J gene TRBJ2-6; possible D gene TRBD1, 6 bases. V lost 5 bases, J lost 2 bases, and 16 bases lay in between. This CDR3 is 17 amino acids long. The V gene's germline CDR1 is MDHEN and CDR2 SYDVKM. The CDR3 region is CASSDRDNRPGANVLTF. The CDR3 DNA sequence: TGTGCCAGCAGTGACCGGGACAATAGACCTGGGGCCAACGTCCTGACTTTC.

The V call is TRBV12-3 or TRBV12-4, the J call TRBJ1-4; 7 bases agree with TRBD1. This CDR3 region has 18 residues. The J segment lost 7 bases and the V segment lost 4 bases, leaving 18 bases of the junction unmatched. The CDR3 bases are TGTGCCAGCAGTTCTACGACAGGGATTCCGTTGAACCTTGAAAAACTGTTTTTT. Translating gives CASSSTTGIPLNLEKLFF.

In this sample, this clonotype turned up a few times. V usage is TRBV28 and J usage is TRBJ2-7, with D possibly TRBD1 on 5 matching bases. Germline V gene lookup returns CDR1 MDHEN and CDR2 SYDVKM. V was cut by 8 bases and J by 2 bases, with 10 bases left in between. This CDR3 spans 12 amino acids. CDR3 nucleotides: TGTGCCAGCGAAAAAGGGGCCTACGAGCAGTACTTC. It is translated as CASEKGAYEQYF.

This clonotype was seen a handful of times. This chain connects TRBV5-6 to TRBJ2-7; D might be TRBD2 (6 bases). V lost 4 bases and J lost 2, with 10 bases in between. Germline V CDR1 and CDR2: SGHDT, YYEEEE. CDR3 size: 13 residues. The CDR3 DNA follows: TGTGCCAGCAGCGGCGGGGCTGCCTACGAGCAGTACTTC. Residues: CASSGGAAYEQYF.

This chain links TRBV29-1 with TRBJ1-1; tentative D call: TRBD1 (6 bases). V was shortened by 1 base and J by 0 bases, with 12 bases between the two germline ends. CDR3 length: 15 residues. Germline loops: CDR1 SQVTM, CDR2 ANQGSEA. The CDR3 loop is CSVEVPGALNTEAFF. CDR3 nucleotide sequence: TGCAGCGTTGAAGTCCCAGGGGCCTTGAACACTGAAGCTTTCTTT.

The sample holds many counts of this clonotype. CDR3 region: CASRPPITGSPEQFF. CDR3 in DNA: TGTGCCAGCAGGCCTCCTATTACCGGGAGCCCTGAGCAGTTCTTC. This chain links TRBV12-3 or TRBV12-4 with TRBJ2-1, with a tentative D call TRBD2 (6 bases). V was shortened by 6 bases and J by 9 bases, with 21 bases between the two germline ends. The CDR3 length is 15 residues.

In this sample, this clonotype turned up a few times. The V call is TRBV5-6, the J call TRBJ2-7; the D is unclear. The CDR3 spans 15 residues. The V gene lost 0 bases and the J gene lost 0 bases, with 10 bases spanning the gap. Per germline, CDR1 SGHDT and CDR2 YYEEEE. CDR3 in amino acids: CASSLGQDLSYEQYF. CDR3 DNA: TGTGCCAGCAGCTTGGGCCAGGACCTCTCCTACGAGCAGTACTTC.

For this clonotype: Sequence at one end of the junction differs from germline and may be a read error. The chain recombines TRBV5-1 with TRBJ2-2; D uncertain. Germline CDR1 SGHRS, CDR2 YFSETQ. The CDR3 runs to 13 residues. DNA of the CDR3: TGCGTCAGCAGCTTGGTTCCCACCGGGGAGCTGTTTTTT. Translation: CVSSLVPTGELFF.

This clonotype has ten or more counts. V and J are TRBV12-3 or TRBV12-4 and TRBJ1-4; D unresolved. The CDR3 is made up of 14 amino acids. Trimming cost V 5 bases and J 8 bases, with 15 bases left between them. CDR3 nucleotides: TGTGCCAGCAGTGAGAGGCTAATGAGGGAAAAACTGTTTTTT. Its protein product is CASSERLMREKLFF.

This clonotype has more than one count but fewer than ten. This chain joins TRBV6-6 and TRBJ2-1; D perhaps matches TRBD2 (6 bases). The V end was cut by 8 bases, the J end by 8 bases, with 16 bases between. In germline, CDR1 is MNHNY, CDR2 SVGAGI (reference sequence). The CDR3 has 13 residues. The CDR3 loop reads CASSRRRADEQFF. The DNA for the CDR3 is TGTGCCAGCTCCCGGCGGAGGGCCGATGAGCAGTTCTTC.

This clonotype was counted ten times or more. This chain connects TRBV20-1 to TRBJ2-7; D is unclear. Trimming took off 3 bases at V and 7 bases at J, with 4 bases between the two ends. The CDR3 is made up of 9 amino acids. The germline gives CDR1 DFQATT, CDR2 SNEGSKA (reference sequence). Here the CDR3 DNA reads TGCAGTGCTAGTCGTGAGCAGTACTTC. This codes for CSASREQYF.

This clonotype showed up many times. The rearrangement uses TRBV6-5 and TRBJ2-1, with TRBD2 identical over 9 bases. This CDR3 spans 18 amino acids. The germline gives CDR1 MNHEY, CDR2 SVGAGI. The V and J ends lost 7 bases and 4 bases, in that order; junction bases with no gene match: 17. CDR3 DNA sequence: TGTGCCAGCATGGGGGCTACTCCTAGCGGGAAGTTTTACAATGAGCAGTTCTTC. Translating it yields CASMGATPSGKFYNEQFF.

This clonotype was found many times. This chain connects TRBV20-1 to TRBJ2-5; D remains ambiguous. V lost 3 bases and J 0 bases, leaving 8 bases between the germline ends. Germline assignment: CDR1 DFQATT and CDR2 SNEGSKA (reference sequence). There are 13 residues in the CDR3. The CDR3 loop reads CSASFENQETQYF. The CDR3 bases are TGCAGTGCTAGTTTCGAAAACCAAGAGACCCAGTACTTC.

The chain combines TRBV19 with TRBJ2-1; 7 positions agree with TRBD2. The CDR3 runs 15 residues. V lost 6 bases and J lost 4; bases outside the gene matches: 9. Germline CDR1 reads LNHDA; CDR2 reads SQIVND (reference sequence). CDR3 nucleotide sequence: TGTGCCAGTAGCCCGGAACTAGCGCAATACAATGAGCAGTTCTTC. Translating it yields CASSPELAQYNEQFF.

This sequence joins TRBV7-2 and TRBJ2-3, with D possibly being TRBD2 (6 bases). The germline V gene encodes CDR1 SGHTA and CDR2 FQGNSA. CDR3 length equals 14 residues. Trimming pared 4 bases from V and 5 bases from J, leaving 13 bases between. The CDR3, as DNA: TGTGCCAGCAGCTCCCGACTAGTGCTAGATACGCAGTATTTT. It is translated as CASSSRLVLDTQYF.

The sample holds many counts of this clonotype. The CDR3: CASSEWNEQFF. CDR3 DNA: TGTGCCAGCAGTGAATGGAATGAGCAGTTCTTC. V and J are TRBV2 and TRBJ2-1, with no clear D. The V end was cut by 2 bases, the J end by 7 bases, with 3 bases between. Germline values: CDR1 SNHLY, CDR2 FYNNEI. This CDR3 has 11 residues. The full variable domain, rest sourced from reference TRBV2 and TRBJ2-1, is EPEVTQTPSHQVTQMGQEVILRCVPISNHLYFYWYRQILGQKVEFLVSFYNNEISEKSEIFDDQFSVERPDGSNFTLKIRSTKLEDSAMYFCASSEWNEQFFGPGTRLTVL.

J is TRBJ2-1 and V is TRBV12-3 or TRBV12-4; the match to TRBD2 covers 7 bases. The CDR3 has 15 amino acids. V trimming: 6 bases; J trimming: 0 bases; junction bases outside the gene matches: 5. The CDR3 DNA follows: TGTGCCAGCAGGCGGGAGACCAACTCCTACAATGAGCAGTTCTTC. Protein sequence: CASRRETNSYNEQFF.

The genes are TRBV6-6 and TRBJ2-3; TRBD2 aligns across 10 bases. Trimming took 2 bases from V and 2 from J; bases not matched to a gene: 7. The CDR3 sequence is 17 residues long. In germline, CDR1 is MNHNY, CDR2 SVGAGI (reference sequence). The CDR3 reads CASSYTSLAGITDTQYF. DNA of the CDR3: TGTGCCAGCAGTTACACGTCACTAGCGGGGATCACAGATACGCAGTATTTT.

In its sample, this clonotype was seen many times. The DNA for the CDR3 is TGTGCCAGCAGCTCCCGACTGCTAGCGGCCTCTTTCAATGAGCAGTTCTTC. Residues: CASSSRLLAASFNEQFF. The chain carries TRBV7-9 and TRBJ2-1, with TRBD2 identical over 7 bases. V trimming: 4 bases; J trimming: 6 bases; junction bases outside the gene matches: 15. The germline CDR1 and CDR2 sequences are SEHNR and FQNEAQ (reference sequence). There are 17 residues in the CDR3.

The chain combines TRBV27 with TRBJ2-1, with 9 nucleotides matching TRBD2. The V gene's germline CDR1 is MNHEY and CDR2 SMNVEV (reference sequence). V shed 8 bases and J 5 bases; nucleotides not matched to a gene: 10. The CDR3 covers 15 residues. The chain's CDR3 is CASRREAGGDNEQFF. The CDR3 bases are TGTGCCAGCCGAAGGGAGGCGGGAGGGGACAATGAGCAGTTCTTC.